This entry lists 18 T cell receptor beta chains sequenced from one sample in a study of vaccination and CD4 T cells after COVID-19. Treatment defined: roughly 10-day PBMC culture with coronavirus spike peptide pools or control peptides (ViraFEST assay). Their antigen targets remain unknown. Cultured CD4+ T cell DNA underwent sequencing with the Oncomine TCR Beta short-read assay. TCRdb itself ran the PCR reads through MiXCR, one entry per CDR3 protein. The sample yields approximately 19,000 distinct CDR3 sequences, about 51% seen once. The sequenced sample consisted of CD4+ T cells from blood, cultured in vitro. Receptor source: a human donor who had recovered from COVID-19.

The J gene is TRBJ2-5, the V gene TRBV30; D unresolved. Germline V gene sequence: CDR1 GTSNPN, CDR2 SVGIG (reference sequence). The length of the CDR3 is 13 residues. V lost 0 bases to trimming and J lost 5 bases, with 10 bases between them. The CDR3 bases are TGTGCCTGGAGTGTGGGAATTGCGGAGACCCAGTACTTC. Translated: CAWSVGIAETQYF.

The chain uses TRBV19 and TRBJ1-1; D gene ambiguous. The V and J ends lost 3 bases and 5 bases respectively, with 10 bases between them. This CDR3 has 13 amino acids. CDR1 is LNHDA, CDR2 SQIVND, per germline (reference sequence). CDR3 sequence: CASSITWGTEAFF. CDR3 DNA sequence: TGTGCCAGTAGTATTACCTGGGGAACTGAAGCTTTCTTT.

CDR3 sequence reads: CSVATNEKLFF. The CDR3 nucleotides are TGCAGCGTTGCAACTAATGAAAAACTGTTTTTT. V is TRBV29-1 and J is TRBJ1-4; D call uncertain. V was shortened by 4 bases and J by 0 bases, with 0 bases between the two germline ends. The length of the CDR3 is 11 residues. Germline CDR1 is SQVTM and CDR2 is ANQGSEA.

The chain joins TRBV30 to TRBJ1-1; TRBD1 matches 8 bases. This CDR3 is built from 16 residues. Germline V lookup: CDR1 GTSNPN, CDR2 SVGIG (reference sequence). V trimming: 3 bases; J trimming: 2 bases; junction bases outside the gene matches: 11. Here the CDR3 reads CAWRLRTGWDNTEAFF. The CDR3 bases are TGTGCCTGGAGGCTAAGGACAGGGTGGGATAACACTGAAGCTTTCTTT.

This clonotype is a singleton in its sample. The chain links TRBV12-3 or TRBV12-4 to TRBJ2-6; perhaps TRBD1 as D (6 bases). The CDR3 contains 15 residues. The ends were cut back, 5 bases at V and 2 bases at J, with 10 bases in the middle. The CDR3 region is CASSGGQPGANVLTF. CDR3 nucleotides: TGTGCCAGCAGTGGGGGCCAGCCTGGGGCCAACGTCCTGACTTTC.

The chain joins TRBV6-1 to TRBJ1-5, with a possible D match to TRBD1 (6 bases). Between the trimmed V and J ends, which lost 5 bases and 5 bases, there was a span of 16 bases. CDR3 length equals 15 residues. Germline values: CDR1 MNHNS, CDR2 SASEGT. CDR3 residues: CASSRNSGADQPQHF. For the CDR3, the DNA is TGTGCCAGCAGTCGTAATTCGGGGGCGGATCAGCCCCAGCATTTT.

Only a few counts were recorded for this clonotype. J is TRBJ1-1 and V is TRBV6-1; possibly TRBD1 for D (6 bases). Trimming took 1 base from V and 11 from J, leaving 14 bases between them. Germline V gene sequence: CDR1 MNHNS, CDR2 SASEGT. CDR3 size: 13 residues. The CDR3, as DNA: TGTGCCAGCAGTGAAGGTTTTCGAGGGGGGGCTTTCTTT. It is translated as CASSEGFRGGAFF.

The table lists this clonotype with a few counts. The gene calls are TRBV7-2 and TRBJ2-1, with no clear D. Germline CDR1 and CDR2: SGHTA and FQGNSA. The CDR3 is made up of 15 amino acids. V lost 3 bases and J 1 base, leaving 10 bases between the germline ends. The CDR3 region has the DNA TGTGCCAGCAGCTTTGGACCTATATCCTACAATGAGCAGTTCTTC. This translates into CASSFGPISYNEQFF.

CDR3 sequence: CASSFRTGGFRNEQFF. As DNA, the CDR3 is TGTGCCAGCAGTTTCAGGACAGGGGGCTTTCGGAATGAGCAGTTCTTC. The chain is built from TRBV27 and TRBJ2-1; 11 nucleotides agree with TRBD1. Losses at the gene ends were 3 bases for V and 7 bases for J; bases not matched to a gene: 8. CDR3 size: 16 residues. Germline CDR1 reads MNHEY; CDR2 reads SMNVEV (reference sequence).

The rearrangement links TRBV5-1 to TRBJ1-6, with D possibly being TRBD1 (5 bases). The CDR3 is 14 amino acids. Germline V CDR1 and CDR2: SGHRS, YFSETQ. V lost 0 bases, J lost 11 bases, and 12 bases lay in between. CDR3 in amino acids: CASSLGGGETPLHF. The DNA of the CDR3 is TGCGCCAGCAGCTTGGGCGGGGGGGAAACACCCCTCCACTTT.

This clonotype has only a few counts. The V call is TRBV27, the J call TRBJ2-7, with TRBD2 matching over 14 bases. J lost 2 bases, V lost 3 bases, and 3 bases had no gene match. CDR3 size: 16 residues. Germline CDR1 is MNHEY and CDR2 is SMNVEV (reference sequence). The CDR3 DNA follows: TGTGCCAGCAGTTTGGGGGGACTAGCGGGGGCCTACGAGCAGTACTTC. The encoded protein is CASSLGGLAGAYEQYF.

V usage is TRBV7-9 and J usage is TRBJ2-5, with D perhaps matching TRBD1 or TRBD2 (5 bases each). Germline CDR1 reads SEHNR; CDR2 reads FQNEAQ (reference sequence). This CDR3 is built from 15 residues. Trimming took off 2 bases at V and 5 bases at J, with 15 bases between the two ends. Written as DNA, the CDR3 is TGTGCCAGCAGCTTAAGGTCCGGGGCCAGGGAGACCCAGTACTTC. Its translation: CASSLRSGARETQYF.

The chain recombines TRBV30 with TRBJ1-6, with 7 bases aligning to TRBD1. Germline CDR1 is GTSNPN and CDR2 is SVGIG (reference sequence). The CDR3 length is 13 residues. Trimming at V came to 7 bases and at J to 3 bases, leaving 3 bases not matched to a gene. The CDR3 sequence: CASGQVYNSPLHF. In DNA form, the CDR3 reads TGTGCCTCCGGACAGGTCTATAATTCACCCCTCCACTTT.

The rearrangement joins TRBV19 to TRBJ2-5; 10 bases match TRBD1. The V and J ends lost 3 bases and 4 bases, in that order; junction bases with no gene match: 5. Germline assignment: CDR1 LNHDA and CDR2 SQIVND (reference sequence). The CDR3 is 15 residues long. CDR3 nucleotide sequence: TGTGCCAGTAGTATCCCACGGACAGGGGGAGAGACCCAGTACTTC. Encoded protein: CASSIPRTGGETQYF.

The chain has TRBV7-8 and TRBJ2-7; possibly TRBD1 for D (7 bases). Deletions cut 3 bases from V and 3 bases from J, with 12 bases between. This CDR3 is 14 amino acids long. Germline values: CDR1 SGHVS, CDR2 FQNEAQ. This CDR3 is CASSFAQGGYEQYF. CDR3 DNA: TGTGCCAGCAGCTTTGCCCAGGGGGGCTACGAGCAGTACTTC.

This clonotype was seen a handful of times. The rearrangement joins TRBV5-6 to TRBJ2-7; D unclear. Trimming stripped 1 base from V and 0 bases from J, with 8 bases between. Germline V gene data show CDR1 as SGHDT and CDR2 as YYEEEE. The CDR3 is made up of 14 amino acids. The CDR3 here is CASSLRWNSYEQYF. The CDR3 DNA reads TGTGCCAGCAGCTTGAGATGGAACTCCTACGAGCAGTACTTC. Based on the CDR3 plus reference TRBV5-6 and TRBJ2-7, the full variable domain is DAGVTQSPTHLIKTRGQQVTLRCSPKSGHDTVSWYQQALGQGPQFIFQYYEEEERQRGNFPDRFSGHQFPNYSSELNVNALLLGDSALYLCASSLRWNSYEQYFGPGTRLTVT.

The chain couples TRBV9 to TRBJ2-7, with 9 bases aligning to TRBD1. After removal of 4 bases from V and 7 bases from J, the junction contained 12 bases not matched to a gene. Germline V CDR1 and CDR2: SGDLS, YYNGEE. The CDR3 sequence is 15 residues long. The CDR3 sequence is CASSPTGTGSQEQYF. The CDR3 DNA reads as TGTGCCAGCAGCCCGACCGGGACAGGGTCTCAAGAGCAGTACTTC.

The CDR3, as DNA: TGTGCCAGCAGTTACCGCGTCGAAGGAGGTCAGCCCCAGCATTTT. This codes for CASSYRVEGGQPQHF. The chain links TRBV6-5 to TRBJ1-5; D remains ambiguous. The germline V gene has CDR1 MNHEY and CDR2 SVGAGI. With 2 bases removed from V and 6 bases from J, the gap between germline ends came to 14 bases. This CDR3 has 15 residues.